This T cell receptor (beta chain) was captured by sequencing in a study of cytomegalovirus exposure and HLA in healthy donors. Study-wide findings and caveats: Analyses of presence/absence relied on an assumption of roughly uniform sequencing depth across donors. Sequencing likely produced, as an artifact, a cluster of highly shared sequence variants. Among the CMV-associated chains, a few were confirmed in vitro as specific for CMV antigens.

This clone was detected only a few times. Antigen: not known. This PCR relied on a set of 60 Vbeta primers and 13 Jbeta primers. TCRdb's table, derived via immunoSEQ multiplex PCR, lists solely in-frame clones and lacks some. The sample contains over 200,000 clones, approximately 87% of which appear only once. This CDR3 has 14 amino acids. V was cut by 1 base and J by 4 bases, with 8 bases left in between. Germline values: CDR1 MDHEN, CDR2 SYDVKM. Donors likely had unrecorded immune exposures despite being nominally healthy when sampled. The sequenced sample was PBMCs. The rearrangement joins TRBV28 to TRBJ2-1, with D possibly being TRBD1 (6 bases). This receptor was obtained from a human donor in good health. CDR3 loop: CASSLFTGYNEQFF. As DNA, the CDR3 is TGTGCCAGCAGTTTATTCACAGGGTACAATGAGCAGTTCTTC.